This TCR beta chain was recovered during a study of shared clonotypes between healthy human individuals. Germline CDR1 and CDR2: SQVTM and ANQGSEA. V was clipped by 6 bases and J by 6 bases; unmatched bases: 3. This CDR3 is 11 amino acids long. Profiling relied on immunoSEQ multiplex PCR, and the TCRdb table lists in-frame clones only, not all of them. This table has hundreds of thousands of clones, about two thirds appearing once. The chain joins TRBV29-1 to TRBJ2-3; TRBD1 agrees at 7 bases. The receptor was isolated from a woman between 25 and 40 years old in good health. The specimen sequenced was memory CD4+ T cells sorted from blood. Subset meaning: CD45RA-negative fraction. CDR3 region: CSVTGADTQYF. DNA for the CDR3: TGCAGCGTAACAGGGGCTGATACGCAGTATTTT.